The clone carrying this T cell receptor (beta chain) has a count of ten or more. Its antigen is undetermined. This sample is part of a study of breast tumors, draining lymph nodes, adjacent tissues. Study-level results: Data fit most tumor T cells coming from lymph node, expanding in tumor. Tumors had less TCR diversity than lymph nodes, more than nontumor tissue. Tumor and nontumor repertoires were significantly more similar in luminal-like than in basal-like breast cancer.

TCRdb ran MiXCR on the multiplex PCR reads and lists one entry per CDR3 protein. The sample shows approximately 52,000 distinct CDR3 sequences, over 40% of them seen only once. The sample was breast tumor tissue. The receptor comes from a female donor with breast cancer. Some clones in this sample may be carry-over from other donors' samples.

Here the CDR3 reads CASSQTGTTVEQYF. The DNA for the CDR3 is TGTGCCAGCAGTCAAACCGGGACCACGGTAGAGCAGTACTTC. The chain combines TRBV6-2 or TRBV6-3 with TRBJ2-7; D is possibly TRBD1 or TRBD2 (5 bases each). The CDR3 is 14 amino acids. Germline lookup yields CDR1 MNHEY and CDR2 SVGEGT. V was cut by 5 bases and J by 7 bases, with 18 bases left in between.